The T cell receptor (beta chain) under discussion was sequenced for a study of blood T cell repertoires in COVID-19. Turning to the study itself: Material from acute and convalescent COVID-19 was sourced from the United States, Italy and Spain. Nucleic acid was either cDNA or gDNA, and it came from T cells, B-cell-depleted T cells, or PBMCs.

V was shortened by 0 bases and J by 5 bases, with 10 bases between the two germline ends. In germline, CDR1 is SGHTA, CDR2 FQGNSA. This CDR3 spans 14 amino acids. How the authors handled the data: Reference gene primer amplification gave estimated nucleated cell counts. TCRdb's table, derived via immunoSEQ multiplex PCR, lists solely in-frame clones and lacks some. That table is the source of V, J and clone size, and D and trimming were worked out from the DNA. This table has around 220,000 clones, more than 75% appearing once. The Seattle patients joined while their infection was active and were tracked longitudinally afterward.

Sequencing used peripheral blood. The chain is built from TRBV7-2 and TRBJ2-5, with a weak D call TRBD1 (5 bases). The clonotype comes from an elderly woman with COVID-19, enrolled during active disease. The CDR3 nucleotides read TGTGCCAGCAGCTTAGCAGGGGTCTTGGAGACCCAGTACTTC. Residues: CASSLAGVLETQYF.